These 26 T cell receptor beta chains were all obtained from the same sample, sequenced in a study of blood T cell repertoires in COVID-19. Clones were sequenced by immunoSEQ multiplex PCR, and TCRdb holds only the in-frame ones, with some missing. This sample has about 520,000 clones; approximately 85% occur once, and the top ten carry roughly 3.2%. The specimen sequenced was peripheral blood. The receptor set was obtained from a human donor in a cohort sampled during active COVID-19.

The chain joins TRBV19 to TRBJ1-3, with D unclear. Trimming took off 4 bases at V and 0 bases at J, with 10 bases between the two ends. This CDR3 has 15 residues. Germline V gene lookup returns CDR1 LNHDA and CDR2 SQIVND (reference sequence). The CDR3 sequence: CASSKWADSGNTIYF. The CDR3 DNA is TGTGCCAGTAGTAAGTGGGCAGACTCTGGAAACACCATATATTTT.

V usage is TRBV4-1 and J usage is TRBJ1-3, with no clear D. Trimming took off 1 base at V and 0 bases at J, with 7 bases between the two ends. The CDR3 spans 15 residues. Per germline, CDR1 MGHRA and CDR2 YSYEKL. The CDR3 protein is CASSQVALSGNTIYF. The CDR3 coding sequence is TGCGCCAGCAGCCAAGTTGCACTCTCTGGAAACACCATATATTTT.

CDR3 protein: CASSILGQGAETQYF. In DNA, the CDR3 is TGTGCCAGTAGTATCCTGGGACAGGGGGCAGAGACCCAGTACTTC. The chain joins TRBV19 to TRBJ2-5; 12 positions match TRBD1. This CDR3 comprises 15 residues. Germline V CDR1 and CDR2: LNHDA, SQIVND (reference sequence). V was clipped by 3 bases and J by 4 bases; unmatched bases: 3.

This clone was detected only once. The chain carries TRBV11-2 and TRBJ2-1; tentative D call: TRBD1 (5 bases). V dropped 1 base and J dropped 10 bases, with 11 bases sitting between them. This CDR3 spans 13 amino acids. In germline, CDR1 is SGHAT, CDR2 FQNNGV. The CDR3 DNA reads TGTGCCAGCAGCTTAGCAGGGTCTATAGAGCAGTTCTTC. It encodes CASSLAGSIEQFF.

The V and J genes are TRBV6-2 or TRBV6-3 and TRBJ2-1; 7 positions match TRBD2. There are 15 residues in the CDR3. Germline loops: CDR1 MNHEY, CDR2 SVGEGT. J gave up 6 bases and V 2 bases, and 7 bases lay outside the gene matches. CDR3 nucleotides: TGTGCCAGCAGTTACGGCGGGAGTCGGGGCAATGAGCAGTTCTTC. It codes for CASSYGGSRGNEQFF.

The CDR3: CASSVEISGNTIYF. DNA of the CDR3: TGTGCCAGCAGCGTAGAAATATCTGGAAACACCATATATTTT. The genes are TRBV9 and TRBJ1-3, with unresolved D. CDR3 length: 14 residues. Germline values: CDR1 SGDLS, CDR2 YYNGEE. V was trimmed by 0 bases and J by 1 base, leaving 5 bases between them.

Here the CDR3 reads CASSIRASRGYTF. In DNA form, the CDR3 reads TGTGCCAGCAGCATCAGGGCGTCTCGGGGCTACACCTTC. The chain carries TRBV5-8 and TRBJ1-2, with TRBD1 as a possible D gene (5 bases). CDR1 is SGHTS, CDR2 YDEGEE, per germline. This CDR3 contains 13 residues. Trimming took off 4 bases at V and 8 bases at J, with 15 bases between the two ends.

Only a few counts were recorded for this clone. The V gene is TRBV7-9, the J gene TRBJ1-6, with 7 bases fitting TRBD1. CDR3 length: 14 residues. V shed 8 bases and J 5 bases; nucleotides not matched to a gene: 6. Germline V CDR1 and CDR2: SEHNR, FQNEAQ (reference sequence). For the CDR3, the DNA is TGTGCCAGCTGGGACAGCAACCATAATTCACCCCTCCACTTT. Encoded protein: CASWDSNHNSPLHF.

V and J are TRBV10-3 and TRBJ1-3; D possibly corresponds to TRBD1 (5 bases). The length of the CDR3 is 16 residues. The germline V gene has CDR1 ENHRY and CDR2 SYGVKD. Trimming cost V 3 bases and J 0 bases, with 12 bases left between them. The CDR3 region is CAISDPVGGSGNTIYF. CDR3 in DNA: TGTGCCATCAGTGACCCGGTGGGGGGCTCTGGAAACACCATATATTTT.

V gene TRBV5-1 combines with J gene TRBJ1-1; TRBD1 agrees at 7 bases. Trimming removed 3 bases from V and 0 bases from J; junction bases left unmatched: 8. This CDR3 is 16 amino acids long. Germline lookup yields CDR1 SGHRS and CDR2 YFSETQ. The CDR3: CASSSTEQGMNTEAFF. The CDR3 region has the DNA TGCGCCAGCAGCTCGACCGAACAGGGGATGAACACTGAAGCTTTCTTT.

The V and J genes are TRBV5-4 and TRBJ1-1, with D uncertain. This CDR3 has 13 amino acids. Trimming removed 0 bases at V and 2 bases at J, with 5 bases between. Germline CDR1 and CDR2: SGHNT and YYREEE (reference sequence). CDR3 sequence reads: CASSLAFNTEAFF. CDR3 sequence (DNA): TGTGCCAGCAGCTTGGCCTTCAACACTGAAGCTTTCTTT.

The J gene is TRBJ2-3, the V gene TRBV7-2, with 9 bases lining up with TRBD1. The CDR3 length is 15 residues. Germline CDR1 reads SGHTA; CDR2 reads FQGNSA. Trimming took 5 bases from V and 5 from J; bases not matched to a gene: 8. CDR3 sequence: CASSRTGVGIDTQYF. The CDR3 DNA sequence: TGTGCCAGCAGCAGGACAGGGGTGGGGATAGATACGCAGTATTTT.

The rearrangement joins TRBV28 to TRBJ1-5; the D gene is possibly TRBD1 (6 bases). The germline V and J ends were trimmed by 6 bases and 6 bases, with 12 bases remaining between them. This CDR3 contains 13 residues. Per germline, CDR1 MDHEN and CDR2 SYDVKM. The CDR3 DNA sequence: TGTGCCAGCAGCCTGACAGGTCGTCAGCCCCAGCATTTT. It encodes CASSLTGRQPQHF.

The V and J genes are TRBV6-1 and TRBJ2-1; the match to TRBD2 covers 12 bases. J lost 1 base, V lost 6 bases, and 7 bases had no gene match. CDR1 MNHNS and CDR2 SASEGT come from the germline V gene. The CDR3 length is 17 residues. The CDR3 loop reads CASRELAGGGSYNEQFF. The CDR3 DNA reads as TGTGCCAGCAGAGAACTAGCGGGAGGCGGTTCCTACAATGAGCAGTTCTTC.

This clone was observed once. This chain joins TRBV4-3 and TRBJ2-7; 11 bases agree with TRBD2. Germline CDR1 LGHNA, CDR2 YSLEER. Losses at the gene ends were 0 bases for V and 7 bases for J; bases not matched to a gene: 5. CDR3 size: 15 residues. The CDR3, as DNA: TGCGCCAGCAGCCAAGATACTAGCGGGAGTTATGAGCAGTACTTC. Its protein product is CASSQDTSGSYEQYF.

V usage is TRBV6-5 and J usage is TRBJ1-1, with TRBD1 as a possible D gene (5 bases). The CDR3 totals 14 residues. CDR1 is MNHEY and CDR2 is SVGAGI in the germline V gene. Trimming removed 6 bases from V and 3 bases from J, with 14 bases in between. CDR3 nucleotide sequence: TGTGCCAGCAGCCTTCAGGGTTTAGACACTGAAGCTTTCTTT. Translation gives CASSLQGLDTEAFF.

The gene calls are TRBV6-1 and TRBJ1-1; TRBD1 matches 7 bases. Losses at the gene ends were 5 bases for V and 4 bases for J; bases not matched to a gene: 10. CDR1 MNHNS and CDR2 SASEGT come from the germline V gene. This CDR3 spans 15 amino acids. In DNA form, the CDR3 reads TGTGCCAGCAGTTCGCCGGGACAGAGTCTCACTGAAGCTTTCTTT. Its protein product is CASSSPGQSLTEAFF.

The gene calls are TRBV5-1 and TRBJ2-7; 10 bases match TRBD2. V lost 0 bases and J lost 7; bases outside the gene matches: 7. Germline loops: CDR1 SGHRS, CDR2 YFSETQ. There are 15 residues in the CDR3. The CDR3 DNA follows: TGCGCCAGCAGCTTGGTAGCGGGGGGAGTAGAGGAGCAGTACTTC. This gives the protein CASSLVAGGVEEQYF.

The rearrangement links TRBV5-4 to TRBJ2-4; 9 nucleotides line up with TRBD2. Germline CDR1 and CDR2: SGHNT and YYREEE (reference sequence). This CDR3 is 14 amino acids long. The trim removed 3 bases at V and 5 bases at J, leaving 3 bases unmatched. This CDR3 reads CASSWGLAENIQYF. The CDR3 coding sequence is TGTGCCAGCAGCTGGGGACTAGCAGAAAACATTCAGTACTTC.

The rearrangement links TRBV9 to TRBJ2-7; 9 bases agree with TRBD1. Germline V gives CDR1 SGDLS, CDR2 YYNGEE. The ends lost 3 bases at V and 5 bases at J; junction bases unmatched: 9. The CDR3 spans 15 residues. CDR3 nucleotide sequence: TGTGCCAGCAGCGCATCCGGGACAGGGACCCACGAGCAGTACTTC. Translated, it gives CASSASGTGTHEQYF.

This chain uses TRBV19 with TRBJ1-5; TRBD1 aligns across 10 bases. The CDR3 sequence is 16 residues long. V dropped 5 bases and J dropped 1; count of bases not matched to a gene: 5. Germline-derived CDR1 and CDR2 are LNHDA and SQIVND (reference sequence). CDR3 sequence: CASSSRGQGSNQPQHF. The CDR3 nucleotides are TGTGCCAGTAGTTCGAGGGGACAGGGGAGCAATCAGCCCCAGCATTTT.

This chain links TRBV28 with TRBJ2-1; a possible D gene is TRBD2 (5 bases). CDR1 and CDR2 (germline): MDHEN, SYDVKM. The V end lost 4 bases, the J end lost 5 bases, and 9 bases lay between the germline ends. This CDR3 region has 13 residues. This chain's CDR3 is CASSSGLHNEQFF. CDR3 DNA: TGTGCCAGCAGTTCCGGACTTCACAATGAGCAGTTCTTC.

V is TRBV19 and J is TRBJ1-5; D gene uncertain. The CDR3 is 14 residues long. Deletions cut 6 bases from V and 6 bases from J, with 15 bases between. Germline CDR1 is LNHDA and CDR2 is SQIVND (reference sequence). In nucleotides, the CDR3 is TGTGCCAGTAGAGATGACGGGAACCCTCAGCCCCAGCATTTT. This codes for CASRDDGNPQPQHF.

The chain employs TRBV7-9 and TRBJ1-5; TRBD1 is a possible D gene (6 bases). The V end lost 2 bases, the J end lost 7 bases, and 15 bases lay between the germline ends. There are 15 residues in the CDR3. Germline-derived CDR1 and CDR2 are SEHNR and FQNEAQ (reference sequence). The DNA for the CDR3 is TGTGCCAGCAGCTTAAGTACAGGGATTGGACAGCCCCAGCATTTT. As protein: CASSLSTGIGQPQHF.

The V and J genes are TRBV18 and TRBJ1-1; 9 bases fit TRBD1. The CDR3 length is 16 residues. V lost 4 bases to trimming and J lost 6 bases; unmatched junction nucleotides: 12. Germline-derived CDR1 and CDR2 are KGHSH and LQKENI. This chain's CDR3 is CASSRGTGNGYPEAFF. In nucleotides, the CDR3 is TGTGCCAGCTCACGCGGGACAGGGAACGGATACCCTGAAGCTTTCTTT.

This chain connects TRBV15 to TRBJ2-1; 10 positions agree with TRBD1. The CDR3 is made up of 13 amino acids. V gave up 0 bases and J gave up 14 bases; unmatched junction bases: 4. Germline V gene sequence: CDR1 LNHNV, CDR2 YYDKDF (reference sequence). In DNA form, the CDR3 reads TGTGCCACCAGCAGAGAACCCGGGACAGGGGAGTTCTTC. It is translated as CATSREPGTGEFF. The entire variable domain, with the rest obtained from reference TRBV15 and TRBJ2-1, is as follows: DAMVIQNPRYQVTQFGKPVTLSCSQTLNHNVMYWYQQKSSQAPKLLFHYYDKDFNNEADTPDNFQSRRPNTSFCFLDIRSPGLGDTAMYLCATSREPGTGEFFGPGTRLTVL.